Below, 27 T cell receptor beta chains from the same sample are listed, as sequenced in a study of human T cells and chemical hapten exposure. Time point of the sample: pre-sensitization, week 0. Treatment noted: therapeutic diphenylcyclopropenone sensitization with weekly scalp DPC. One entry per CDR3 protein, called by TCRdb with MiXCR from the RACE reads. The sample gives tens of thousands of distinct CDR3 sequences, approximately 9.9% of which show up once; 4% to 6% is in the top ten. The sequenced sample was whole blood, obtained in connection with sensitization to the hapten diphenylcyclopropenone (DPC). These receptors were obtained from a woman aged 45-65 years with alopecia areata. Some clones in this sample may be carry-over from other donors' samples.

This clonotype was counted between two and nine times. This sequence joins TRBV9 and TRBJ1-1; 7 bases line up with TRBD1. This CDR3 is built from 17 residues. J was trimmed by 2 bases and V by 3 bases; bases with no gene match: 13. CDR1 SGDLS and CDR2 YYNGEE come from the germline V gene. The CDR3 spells CASSGWLTGNPNTEAFF. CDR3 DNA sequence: TGTGCCAGCAGCGGTTGGTTGACAGGGAACCCTAACACTGAAGCTTTCTTT. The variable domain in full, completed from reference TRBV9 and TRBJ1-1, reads DSGVTQTPKHLITATGQRVTLRCSPRSGDLSVYWYQQSLDQGLQFLIQYYNGEERAKGNILERFSAQQFPDLHSELNLSSLELGDSALYFCASSGWLTGNPNTEAFFGQGTRLTVV.

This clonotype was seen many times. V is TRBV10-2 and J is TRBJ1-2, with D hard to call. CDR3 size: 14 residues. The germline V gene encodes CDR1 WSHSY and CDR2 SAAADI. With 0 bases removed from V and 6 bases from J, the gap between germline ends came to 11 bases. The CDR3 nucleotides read TGCGCCAGCAGTGAGTCAGGCTACTTCGATGGCTACACCTTC. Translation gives CASSESGYFDGYTF.

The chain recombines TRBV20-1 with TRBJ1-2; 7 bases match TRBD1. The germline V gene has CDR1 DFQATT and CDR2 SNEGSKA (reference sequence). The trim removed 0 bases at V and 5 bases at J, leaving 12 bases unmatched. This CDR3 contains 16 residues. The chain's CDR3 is CSARDQGTVIPYGYTF. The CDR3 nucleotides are TGCAGTGCTAGAGATCAAGGGACAGTGATACCTTATGGCTACACCTTC.

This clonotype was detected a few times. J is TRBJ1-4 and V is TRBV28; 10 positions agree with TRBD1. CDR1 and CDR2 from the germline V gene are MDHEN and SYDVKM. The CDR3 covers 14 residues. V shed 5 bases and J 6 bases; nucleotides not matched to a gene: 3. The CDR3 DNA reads TGTGCCAGCAGTAGGGACAGGGGTTATGAAAAACTGTTTTTT. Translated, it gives CASSRDRGYEKLFF.

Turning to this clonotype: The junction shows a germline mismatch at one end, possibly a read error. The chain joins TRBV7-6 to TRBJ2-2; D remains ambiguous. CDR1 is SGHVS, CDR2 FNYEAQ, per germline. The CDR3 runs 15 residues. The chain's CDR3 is CASSSGSLSTGELFF. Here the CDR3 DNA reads TGTGCCAGCAGCTCCGGGTCCCTCTCCACCGGAGAGCTGTTTTTT.

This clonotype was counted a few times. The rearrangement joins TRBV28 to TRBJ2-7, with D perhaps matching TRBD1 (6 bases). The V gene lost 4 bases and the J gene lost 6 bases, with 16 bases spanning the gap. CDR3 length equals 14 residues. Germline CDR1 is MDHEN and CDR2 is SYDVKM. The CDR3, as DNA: TGTGCCAGCAGTTCGACAGGACGGAGTCTCGAGCAGTACTTC. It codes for CASSSTGRSLEQYF.

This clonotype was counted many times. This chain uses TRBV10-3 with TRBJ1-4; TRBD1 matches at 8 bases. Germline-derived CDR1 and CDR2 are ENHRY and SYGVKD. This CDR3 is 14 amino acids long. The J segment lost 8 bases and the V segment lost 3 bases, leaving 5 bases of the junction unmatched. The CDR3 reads CAISDAGGREKLFF. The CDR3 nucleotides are TGTGCCATCAGTGACGCAGGGGGCCGGGAAAAACTGTTTTTT.

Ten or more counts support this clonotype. CDR3 sequence reads: CSADRGSGELFF. CDR3 DNA: TGCAGTGCTGACAGGGGTTCCGGGGAGCTGTTTTTT. The gene calls are TRBV20-1 and TRBJ2-2; 8 bases map to TRBD1. The CDR3 sequence is 12 residues long. The V and J ends lost 5 bases and 6 bases, in that order; junction bases with no gene match: 2. Germline V CDR1 and CDR2: DFQATT, SNEGSKA (reference sequence).

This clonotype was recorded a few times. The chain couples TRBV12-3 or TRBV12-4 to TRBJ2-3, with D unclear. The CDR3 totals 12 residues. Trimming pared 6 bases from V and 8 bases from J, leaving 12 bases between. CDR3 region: CASSKSLGTQYF. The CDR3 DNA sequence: TGTGCCAGCAGCAAGAGCCTGGGTACGCAGTATTTT.

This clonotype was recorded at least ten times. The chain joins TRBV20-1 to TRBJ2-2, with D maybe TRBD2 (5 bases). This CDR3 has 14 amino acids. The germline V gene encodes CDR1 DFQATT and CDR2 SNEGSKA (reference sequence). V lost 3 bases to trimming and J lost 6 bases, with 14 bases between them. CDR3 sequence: CSARPGRQSGELFF. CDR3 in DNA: TGCAGTGCTAGGCCGGGAAGGCAGTCCGGGGAGCTGTTTTTT.

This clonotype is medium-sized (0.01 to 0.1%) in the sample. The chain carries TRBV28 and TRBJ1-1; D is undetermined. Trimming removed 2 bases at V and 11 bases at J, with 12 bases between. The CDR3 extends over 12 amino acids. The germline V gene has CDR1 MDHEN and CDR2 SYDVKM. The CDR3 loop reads CASSLIRESAFF. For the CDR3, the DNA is TGTGCCAGCAGTTTAATCCGAGAATCTGCTTTCTTT. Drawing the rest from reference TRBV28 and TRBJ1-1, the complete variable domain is DVKVTQSSRYLVKRTGEKVFLECVQDMDHENMFWYRQDPGLGLRLIYFSYDVKMKEKGDIPEGYSVSREKKERFSLILESASTNQTSMYLCASSLIRESAFFGQGTRLTVV.

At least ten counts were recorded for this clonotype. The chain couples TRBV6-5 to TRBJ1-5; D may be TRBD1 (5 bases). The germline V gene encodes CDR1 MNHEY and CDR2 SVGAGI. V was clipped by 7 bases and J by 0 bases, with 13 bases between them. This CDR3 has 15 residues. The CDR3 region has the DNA TGTGCCAGCAAGCAGGGACGCTATAGCAATCAGCCCCAGCATTTT. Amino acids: CASKQGRYSNQPQHF.

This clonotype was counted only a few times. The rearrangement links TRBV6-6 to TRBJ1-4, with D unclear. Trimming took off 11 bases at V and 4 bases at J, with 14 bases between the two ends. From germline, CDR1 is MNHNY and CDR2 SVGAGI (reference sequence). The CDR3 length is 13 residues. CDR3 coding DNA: TGTGCCGGGCGCCTAGGGAATAATGAAAAACTGTTTTTT. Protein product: CAGRLGNNEKLFF.

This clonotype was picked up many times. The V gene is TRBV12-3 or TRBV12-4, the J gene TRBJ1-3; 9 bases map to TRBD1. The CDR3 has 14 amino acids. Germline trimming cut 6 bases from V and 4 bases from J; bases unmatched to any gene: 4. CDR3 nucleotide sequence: TGTGCCAGCAGGAGGACAGGGGACGGAAACACCATATATTTT. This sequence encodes CASRRTGDGNTIYF.

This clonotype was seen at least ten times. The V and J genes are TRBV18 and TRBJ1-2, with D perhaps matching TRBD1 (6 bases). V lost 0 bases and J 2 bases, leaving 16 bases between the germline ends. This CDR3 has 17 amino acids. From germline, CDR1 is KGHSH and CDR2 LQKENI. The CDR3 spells CASSPPETGVPNYGYTF. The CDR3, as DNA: TGTGCCAGCTCACCACCGGAGACAGGAGTCCCGAACTATGGCTACACCTTC.

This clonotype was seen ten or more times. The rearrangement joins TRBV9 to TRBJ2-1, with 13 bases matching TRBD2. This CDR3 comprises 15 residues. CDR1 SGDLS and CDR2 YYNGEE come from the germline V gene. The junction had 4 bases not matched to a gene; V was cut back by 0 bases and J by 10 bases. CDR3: CASSVGTSGSEEQFF. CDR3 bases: TGTGCCAGCAGCGTAGGGACTAGCGGGAGTGAGGAGCAGTTCTTC.

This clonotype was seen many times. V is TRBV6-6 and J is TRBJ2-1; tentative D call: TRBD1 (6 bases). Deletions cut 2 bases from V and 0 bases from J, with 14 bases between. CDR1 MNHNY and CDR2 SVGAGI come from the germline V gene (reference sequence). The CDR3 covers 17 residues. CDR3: CASSYGQGGSSYNEQFF. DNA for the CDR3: TGTGCCAGCAGTTACGGTCAAGGGGGTAGCTCCTACAATGAGCAGTTCTTC.

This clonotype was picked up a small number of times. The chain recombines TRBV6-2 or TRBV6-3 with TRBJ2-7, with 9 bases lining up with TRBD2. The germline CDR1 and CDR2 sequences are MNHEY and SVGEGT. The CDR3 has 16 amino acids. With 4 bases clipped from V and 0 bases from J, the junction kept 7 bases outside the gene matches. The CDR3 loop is CASSSPSGVSSYEQYF. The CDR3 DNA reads TGTGCCAGCAGTTCTCCTAGCGGGGTAAGCTCCTACGAGCAGTACTTC.

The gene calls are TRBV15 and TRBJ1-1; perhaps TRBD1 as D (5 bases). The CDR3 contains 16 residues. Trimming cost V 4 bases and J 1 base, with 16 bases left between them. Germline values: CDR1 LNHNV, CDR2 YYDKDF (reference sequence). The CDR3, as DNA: TGTGCCACCAGCATTGGGGGGACCCAAGGGAACACTGAAGCTTTCTTT. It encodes CATSIGGTQGNTEAFF.

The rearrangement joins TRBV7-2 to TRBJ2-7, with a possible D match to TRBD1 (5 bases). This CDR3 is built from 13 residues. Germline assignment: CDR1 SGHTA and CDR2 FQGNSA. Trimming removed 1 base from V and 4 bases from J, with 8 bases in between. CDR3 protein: CASSLGRDYEQYF. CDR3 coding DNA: TGTGCCAGCAGCTTAGGCAGGGATTACGAGCAGTACTTC. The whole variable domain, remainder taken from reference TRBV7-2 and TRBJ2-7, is GAGVSQSPSNKVTEKGKDVELRCDPISGHTALYWYRQSLGQGLEFLIYFQGNSAPDKSGLPSDRFSAERTGGSVSTLTIQRTQQEDSAVYLCASSLGRDYEQYFGPGTRLTVT.

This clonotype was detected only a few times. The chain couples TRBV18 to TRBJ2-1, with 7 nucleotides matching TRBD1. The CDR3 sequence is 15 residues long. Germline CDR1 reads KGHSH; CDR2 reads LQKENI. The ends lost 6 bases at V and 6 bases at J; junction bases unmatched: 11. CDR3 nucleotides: TGTGCCAGCTCTCCGAGACAGGGAATTTCCAATGAGCAGTTCTTC. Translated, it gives CASSPRQGISNEQFF.

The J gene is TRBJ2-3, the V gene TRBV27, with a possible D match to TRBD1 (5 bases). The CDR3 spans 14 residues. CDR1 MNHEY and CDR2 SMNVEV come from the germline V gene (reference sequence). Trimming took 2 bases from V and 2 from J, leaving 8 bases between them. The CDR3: CASSLRGYTDTQYF. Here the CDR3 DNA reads TGTGCCAGCAGTTTAAGGGGCTACACAGATACGCAGTATTTT.

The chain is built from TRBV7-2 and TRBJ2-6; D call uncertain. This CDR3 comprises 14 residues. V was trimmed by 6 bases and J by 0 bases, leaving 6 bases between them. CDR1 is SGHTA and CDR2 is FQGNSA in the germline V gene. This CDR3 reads CASRHISGANVLTF. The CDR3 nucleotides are TGTGCCAGCAGACATATCTCTGGGGCCAACGTCCTGACTTTC.

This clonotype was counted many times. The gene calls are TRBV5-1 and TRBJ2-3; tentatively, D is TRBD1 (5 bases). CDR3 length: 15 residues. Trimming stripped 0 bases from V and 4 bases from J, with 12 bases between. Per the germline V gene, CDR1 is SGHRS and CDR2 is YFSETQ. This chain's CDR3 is CASSLGQRSSDTQYF. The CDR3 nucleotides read TGCGCCAGCAGCTTGGGACAGCGCAGCTCAGATACGCAGTATTTT.

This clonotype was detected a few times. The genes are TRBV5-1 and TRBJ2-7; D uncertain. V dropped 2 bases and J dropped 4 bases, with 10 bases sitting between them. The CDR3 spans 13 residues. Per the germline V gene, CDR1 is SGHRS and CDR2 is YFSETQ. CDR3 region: CASSFGTIYEQYF. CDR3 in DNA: TGCGCCAGCAGCTTCGGCACAATATACGAGCAGTACTTC.

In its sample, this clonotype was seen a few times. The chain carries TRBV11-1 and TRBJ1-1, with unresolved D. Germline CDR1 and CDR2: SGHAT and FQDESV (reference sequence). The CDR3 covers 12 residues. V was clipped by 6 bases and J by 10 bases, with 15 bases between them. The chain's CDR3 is CASRYFDTAAFF. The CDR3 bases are TGTGCCAGCAGGTACTTCGATACGGCAGCTTTCTTT.

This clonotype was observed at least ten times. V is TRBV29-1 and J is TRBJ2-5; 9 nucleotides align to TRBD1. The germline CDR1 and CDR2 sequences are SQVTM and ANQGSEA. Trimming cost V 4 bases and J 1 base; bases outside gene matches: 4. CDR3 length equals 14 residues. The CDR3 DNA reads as TGCAGCGTTGTCCGGGACAGGGCCCAAGAGACCCAGTACTTC. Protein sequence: CSVVRDRAQETQYF.